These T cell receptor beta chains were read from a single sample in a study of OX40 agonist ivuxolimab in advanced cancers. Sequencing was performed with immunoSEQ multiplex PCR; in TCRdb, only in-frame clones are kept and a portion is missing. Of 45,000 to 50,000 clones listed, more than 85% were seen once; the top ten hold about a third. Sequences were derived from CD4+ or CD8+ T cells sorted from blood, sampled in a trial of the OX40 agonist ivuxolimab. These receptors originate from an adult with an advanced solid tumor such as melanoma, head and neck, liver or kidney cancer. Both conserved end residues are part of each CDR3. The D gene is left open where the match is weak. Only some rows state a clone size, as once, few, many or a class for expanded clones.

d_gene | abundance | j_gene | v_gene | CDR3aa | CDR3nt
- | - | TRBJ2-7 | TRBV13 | CASSLRGGAGEEYEQYF | TGTGCCAGCAGCTTAAGAGGGGGCGCAGGGGAGGAGTACGAGCAGTACTTC
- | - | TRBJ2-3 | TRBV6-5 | CASYSGDTQYF | TGTGCCAGTTATAGTGGTGATACGCAGTATTTT
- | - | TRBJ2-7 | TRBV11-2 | CASSLDFRYEQYF | TGTGCCAGCAGCTTAGATTTCCGGTACGAGCAGTACTTC
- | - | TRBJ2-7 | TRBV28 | CASSSSEPQCYEQYF | TGTGCCAGCAGTTCGTCCGAACCCCAGTGCTACGAGCAGTACTTC
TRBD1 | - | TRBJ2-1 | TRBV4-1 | CASSQDSGTGGYEQFF | TGCGCCAGCAGCCAAGATTCCGGGACAGGGGGTTATGAGCAGTTCTTC
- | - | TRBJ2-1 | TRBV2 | CAQPLGGYNEQFF | TGTGCCCAACCCTTGGGGGGCTACAATGAGCAGTTCTTC
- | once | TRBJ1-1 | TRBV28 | CASSFSADEMNTEAFF | TGTGCCAGCAGTTTTTCGGCGGATGAGATGAACACTGAAGCTTTCTTT
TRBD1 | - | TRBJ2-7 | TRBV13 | CASSLAGTVFEQYF | TGTGCCAGCAGCCTCGCCGGGACAGTTTTCGAGCAGTACTTC
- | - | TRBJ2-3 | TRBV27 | CASSLLFNVVDTQYF | TGTGCCAGCAGTTTACTATTCAATGTAGTAGATACGCAGTATTTT
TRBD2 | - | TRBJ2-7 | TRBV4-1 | CASSHSQGGYEQYF | TGCGCCAGCAGCCACTCCCAGGGAGGGTACGAGCAGTACTTC
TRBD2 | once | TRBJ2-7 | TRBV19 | CASSYASGGVSYEQYF | TGTGCCAGTAGTTATGCTAGCGGGGGCGTTTCCTACGAGCAGTACTTC
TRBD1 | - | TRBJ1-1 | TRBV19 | CASSMTGALNTEAFF | TGTGCCAGTAGTATGACAGGGGCGCTGAACACTGAAGCTTTCTTT
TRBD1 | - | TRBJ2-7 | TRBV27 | CASSLRGLGYEQYF | TGTGCCAGCAGTTTAAGGGGGCTAGGCTACGAGCAGTACTTC
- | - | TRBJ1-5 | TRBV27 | CASSYHNQPQHF | TGTGCCAGCAGTTATCACAATCAGCCCCAGCATTTT
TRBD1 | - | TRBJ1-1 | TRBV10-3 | CAISESPGQGTEAFF | TGTGCCATCAGTGAGTCACCGGGACAGGGTACTGAAGCTTTCTTT
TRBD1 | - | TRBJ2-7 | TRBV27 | CASSSPGQGVYEQYF | TGTGCCAGCAGTTCGCCCGGACAGGGAGTCTACGAGCAGTACTTC
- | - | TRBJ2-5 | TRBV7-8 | CASSLVKGETQYF | TGTGCCAGCAGCTTAGTGAAGGGAGAGACCCAGTACTTC
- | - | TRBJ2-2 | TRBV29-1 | CSVVPMGRNTGELFF | TGCAGCGTTGTTCCCATGGGAAGGAACACCGGGGAGCTGTTTTTT
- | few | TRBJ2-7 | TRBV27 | CASSASSYEQYF | TGTGCCAGCAGTGCGAGCTCCTACGAGCAGTACTTC
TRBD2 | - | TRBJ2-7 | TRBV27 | CASRFGTSGSYEQYF | TGTGCCAGCAGGTTCGGGACTAGCGGCTCCTACGAGCAGTACTTC
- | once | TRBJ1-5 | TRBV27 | CASSWAANQPQHF | TGTGCCAGCAGTTGGGCAGCAAATCAGCCCCAGCATTTT
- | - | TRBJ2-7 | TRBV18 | CASSLGSSIAYEQYF | TGTGCCAGCTCCCTTGGCTCGTCAATAGCCTACGAGCAGTACTTC
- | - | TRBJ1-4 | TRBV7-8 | CASSLLVNPNEKLFF | TGTGCCAGCAGCTTACTCGTGAACCCTAATGAAAAACTGTTTTTT
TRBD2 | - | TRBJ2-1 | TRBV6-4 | CASSETGTSGYNEQFF | TGTGCCAGCAGCGAAACCGGGACTAGCGGTTACAATGAGCAGTTCTTC
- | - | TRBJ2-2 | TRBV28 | CASSSSGELFF | TGTGCCAGCAGTTCGTCCGGGGAGCTGTTTTTT
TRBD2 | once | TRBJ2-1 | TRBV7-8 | CASSLAILLAGGKNEQFF | TGTGCCAGCAGCTTAGCAATTCTACTAGCGGGAGGTAAAAATGAGCAGTTCTTC
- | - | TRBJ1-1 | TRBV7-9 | CASLYGEGTEAFF | TGTGCCAGTTTATATGGGGAGGGCACTGAAGCTTTCTTT
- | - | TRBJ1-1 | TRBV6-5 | CASIATAIGSGLAFF | TGTGCCAGCATCGCGACAGCCATAGGGTCGGGACTAGCTTTCTTT
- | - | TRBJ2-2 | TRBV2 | CASIARNTGELFF | TGTGCCAGCATCGCTAGGAACACCGGGGAGCTGTTTTTT
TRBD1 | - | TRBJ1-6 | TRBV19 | CASSITGGRSSYNSPLHF | TGTGCCAGTAGTATCACAGGGGGCCGGAGCTCCTATAATTCACCCCTCCACTTT
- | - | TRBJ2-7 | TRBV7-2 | CASSWGGDIYEQYF | TGTGCCAGCAGCTGGGGTGGAGACATTTACGAGCAGTACTTC
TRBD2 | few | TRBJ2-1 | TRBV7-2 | CASSYLAGGFNEQFF | TGTGCCAGCAGCTACTTAGCGGGGGGTTTCAATGAGCAGTTCTTC
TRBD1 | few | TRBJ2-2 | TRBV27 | CASSWTGGTGELFF | TGTGCCAGCAGTTGGACAGGGGGCACCGGGGAGCTGTTTTTT
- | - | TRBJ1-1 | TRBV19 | CASSMMATNTEAFF | TGTGCCAGTAGTATGATGGCGACGAACACTGAAGCTTTCTTT
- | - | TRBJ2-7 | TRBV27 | CASSLGGPFYEQYF | TGTGCCAGCAGTTTAGGAGGGCCATTCTACGAGCAGTACTTC
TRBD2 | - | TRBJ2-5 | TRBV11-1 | CASSRLAGVETQYF | TGTGCCAGCAGTCGACTAGCGGGAGTGGAGACCCAGTACTTC
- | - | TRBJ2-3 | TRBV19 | CASSPGTDTQYF | TGTGCCAGTTCGCCGGGCACAGATACGCAGTATTTT